This T cell receptor (beta chain) was observed in a study of blood T cells in healthy people across ages (dated by TCRdb to the mid-2010s). About the full investigation: Template switching captured roughly one uniquely barcoded TCR beta cDNA molecule per two T cells in model experiments. Two additional independent replicas of 1 million unique cDNA reads from the same blood draw were analyzed for two donors (one aged 18 to 30 and one aged 80 or older). Donors of different ages were randomly distributed across sequencing lanes to avoid experimental bias. The donors were split into four age groups: young (average around 15 years), middle-aged (roughly 39), aged (about 56) and long-lived (over 75). Using deep sequencing normalized with unique cDNA molecular identifiers, the study measured how TCR beta repertoire diversity changes with age.

The cysteine opens and the phenylalanine closes a CDR3 of 14 amino acids. Only the CDR3 DNA stays, 42 bases, in frame from base 1. V and J are truncated by 3 bases and 10 bases respectively, leaving an intervening sequence of 22 bases. From a lookup of the germline V gene, CDR1 and CDR2 are SQVTM and ANQGSEA. The donors were under 40 Caucasian individuals from Russia, aged roughly 6 to 90 years, who were systemically healthy. Ten milliliters of peripheral blood were drawn from each donor into EDTA-treated Vacutainer tubes. Ficoll-Paque density-gradient centrifugation was used to isolate PBMCs, with at least 7 million obtained per sample. Total RNA, at least 6 micrograms per sample, was extracted from PBMCs with Trizol reagent. Naive CD45RAhigh/CD27high T cell percentages were measured by flow cytometry on a PBMC aliquot from every donor. Results and caveats for the whole study, not just this receptor: The long-lived group showed more naive CD4+ T cells, fewer expanded clones and increased TCR diversity than the aged group, suggesting age selection. As age increased, observed TCR beta diversity per million T cells dropped in a roughly linear way, and a significant reduction was already evident by age about 36. Conclusive comparison of naive and antigen-experienced compartments was prevented by the profiling of bulk unsorted PBMCs. The percentage of naive T cells measured by flow cytometry correlated strongly with observed TCR beta diversity. The CMV infection status of donors was not known, potentially confounding age-related changes in expanded clonotypes. Estimates of total diversity based on one million sequenced T cells were considered lower bounds and underestimates.

Comments on this clonotype: Its target antigen remains unknown. No base quality values were provided; no much bigger clone lies one nucleotide off.

The library was generated by 5' RACE. The instrument was an Illumina HiSeq 2500. The second PCR ran for about 6 to 11 cycles and used a J-beta primer mix along with a sample-barcoded 5' primer. A unique molecular identifier was introduced onto each TCR beta cDNA molecule by a template-switch 5' adaptor carrying 12 random nucleotides. Each sample yielded at least 3 million CDR3-containing paired-end reads. The Mint cDNA synthesis kit, primed by a TRBC-specific oligonucleotide, was used to synthesize first-strand cDNA from all RNA. All cDNA was treated with uracil-DNA glycosylase and then went through a first 18-cycle PCR with the universal primers M1SS and BC2_uni_R. In the paper's pipeline: For normalization, 1 million high-quality reads, each with a distinct molecular identifier, were randomly selected from each sample. Instead of being binned into consensus sequences, reads that shared molecular identifiers were thrown out. MiTCR, run with a Q25 quality threshold and the strictest error-elimination algorithm, handled CDR3 identification, clonotype clustering and error correction. Lower-bound total TCR beta diversity was estimated with a nonparametric unseen species model using Euler transformation. The public sequencing data were trimmed at Q25 with fastp and processed into clonotypes with MiXCR by TCRdb, which kept only in-frame beta chains. Rows matching on CDR3 protein sequence are summarized as one entry with the most common DNA and genes. These V and J calls originate from TCRdb's pipeline instead of the authors' own analysis. This sample lists some 920,000 distinct CDR3 sequences; 51% were detected once. The top ten constitute about 21% of the sample.

The specimen sequenced was blood. The clonotype comes from a woman in her sixties or seventies in good health. Recombination connected TRBV29-1 to TRBJ2-7, with TRBD1 as a weak D call on 6 bases. DNA sequence: TGCAGCGTTGAGGATCGAGCCGAGGGGGTGGCCCAGTACTTC. The resulting protein is CSVEDRAEGVAQYF.